This T cell receptor (beta chain) is drawn from a study of T cell repertoires in cytomegalovirus infection. Across the study: CMV infection together with matching HLA type was indicated by public TCR beta signatures.

The CDR3 length is 15 residues. V lost 5 bases and J lost 6; bases outside the gene matches: 5. TCRdb itself ran the reads through MiXCR, one entry per CDR3 protein. The repertoire holds around 180,000 distinct CDR3 sequences, with roughly 19% as singletons. Study observations and caveats: Frequencies of public TCR beta families were cumulated, and this identified carriers of CMV plus the relevant HLA. HLA-C-restricted CMV-specific TCR beta clonotypes were dominant in the ex vivo response.

Concerning this clonotype: The antigen is unknown.

V is TRBV12-3 or TRBV12-4 and J is TRBJ2-1, with 12 bases identical to TRBD2. The TCR originated in a human donor in good health (CMV status not recorded). Some clones in this sample may be carry-over from other donors' samples. The sample consisted of PBMCs. This CDR3 reads CASSRGTSGFNEQFF. CDR3 DNA: TGTGCCAGCAGTCGCGGGACTAGCGGGTTCAATGAGCAGTTCTTC.